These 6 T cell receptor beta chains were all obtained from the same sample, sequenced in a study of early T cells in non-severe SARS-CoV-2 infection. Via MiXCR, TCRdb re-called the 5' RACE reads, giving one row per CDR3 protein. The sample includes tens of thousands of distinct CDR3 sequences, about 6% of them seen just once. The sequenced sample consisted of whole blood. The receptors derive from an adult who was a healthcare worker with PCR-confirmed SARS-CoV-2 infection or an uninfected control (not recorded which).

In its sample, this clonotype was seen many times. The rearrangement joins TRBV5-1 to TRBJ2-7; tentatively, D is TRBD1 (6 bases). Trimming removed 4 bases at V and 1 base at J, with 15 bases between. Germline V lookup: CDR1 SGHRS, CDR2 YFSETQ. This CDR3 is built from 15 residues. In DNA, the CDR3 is TGCGCCAGCAGCGACTTGGGGGCGGATTCCTACGAGCAGTACTTC. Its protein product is CASSDLGADSYEQYF.

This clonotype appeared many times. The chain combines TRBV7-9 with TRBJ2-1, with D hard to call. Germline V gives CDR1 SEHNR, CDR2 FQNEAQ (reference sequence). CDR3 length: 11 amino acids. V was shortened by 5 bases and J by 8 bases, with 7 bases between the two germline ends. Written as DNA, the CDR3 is TGTGCCAGCAGCGTTGGAGATGAGCAGTTCTTC. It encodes CASSVGDEQFF.

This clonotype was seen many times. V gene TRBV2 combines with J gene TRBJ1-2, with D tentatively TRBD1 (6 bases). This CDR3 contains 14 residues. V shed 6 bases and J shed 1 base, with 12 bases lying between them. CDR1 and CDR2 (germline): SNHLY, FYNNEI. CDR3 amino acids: CASRADRDNYGYTF. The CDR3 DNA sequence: TGTGCCAGCAGGGCGGACAGAGATAACTATGGCTACACCTTC.

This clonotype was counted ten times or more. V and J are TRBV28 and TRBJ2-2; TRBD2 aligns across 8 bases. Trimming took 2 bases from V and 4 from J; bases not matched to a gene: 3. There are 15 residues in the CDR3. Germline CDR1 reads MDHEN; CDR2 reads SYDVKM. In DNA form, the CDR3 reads TGTGCCAGCAGTTTAGCCAGCGGGGGCACCGGGGAGCTGTTTTTT. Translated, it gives CASSLASGGTGELFF.

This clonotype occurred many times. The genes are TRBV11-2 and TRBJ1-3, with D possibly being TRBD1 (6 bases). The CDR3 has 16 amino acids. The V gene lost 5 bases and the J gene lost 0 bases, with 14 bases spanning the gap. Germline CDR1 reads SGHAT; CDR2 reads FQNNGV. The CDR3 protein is CASSQSDRLSGNTIYF. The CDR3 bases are TGTGCCAGCAGCCAATCGGACAGACTCTCTGGAAACACCATATATTTT.

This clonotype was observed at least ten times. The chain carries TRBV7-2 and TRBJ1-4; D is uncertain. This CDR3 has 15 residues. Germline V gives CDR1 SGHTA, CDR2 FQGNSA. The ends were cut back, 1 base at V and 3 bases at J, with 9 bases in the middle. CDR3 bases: TGTGCCAGCAGCTTAGATTCGGGTTCTAATGAAAAACTGTTTTTT. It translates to CASSLDSGSNEKLFF.